Each of the 28 T cell receptor beta chains below was sequenced from the same sample in a study of T-cell memory formation after mild COVID-19 (dated by TCRdb to about 2021). The receptor library was made with 5' RACE. TCRdb lists the instrument as Illumina NovaSeq 6000. Using fastp trimming at Q25 and MiXCR clonotype assembly, TCRdb reanalyzed the public sequencing data and kept in-frame beta chains. Duplicate CDR3 protein sequences are folded into a single record with the most common DNA and genes. Across this sample there are approximately 240,000 distinct CDR3 sequences, with 16% seen only once. 3.5% of the sample goes to the ten largest clones. Sequencing was performed on PBMCs or a T cell subset sorted from them (not recorded which). The receptors come from a man younger than 35 who had mild COVID-19 (a few samples of this study predate the infection). The sample titles of this study are shuffled in the database, so cell type and time point are left out; the donor was told from shared clones.

This CDR3 reads CATSRDPGNTIYF. The CDR3 nucleotides are TGTGCCACCAGCAGAGATCCTGGAAACACCATATATTTT. This rearrangement joins TRBV15 to TRBJ1-3; D is undetermined. With 0 bases removed from V and 2 bases from J, the gap between germline ends came to 2 bases. The CDR3 sequence is 13 residues long. CDR1 LNHNV and CDR2 YYDKDF come from the germline V gene (reference sequence).

The V call is TRBV30, the J call TRBJ2-7, with D tentatively TRBD2 (6 bases). CDR3 length: 13 amino acids. Germline V gene data show CDR1 as GTSNPN and CDR2 as SVGIG (reference sequence). V was shortened by 3 bases and J by 1 base, with 10 bases between the two germline ends. CDR3 coding DNA: TGTGCCTGGAGCGGGAGAGATTCCTACGAGCAGTACTTC. Its translation: CAWSGRDSYEQYF.

The CDR3 sequence: CSANLQTATDTQYF. The CDR3 nucleotides are TGCAGTGCTAACCTCCAGACGGCCACAGATACGCAGTATTTT. This chain links TRBV20-1 with TRBJ2-3; no firm D call. Germline CDR1 reads DFQATT; CDR2 reads SNEGSKA (reference sequence). With 4 bases removed from V and 2 bases from J, the gap between germline ends came to 13 bases. The CDR3 has 14 residues.

This clonotype was recorded at least ten times. The chain combines TRBV7-9 with TRBJ2-7, with 10 positions matching TRBD1. CDR1 is SEHNR and CDR2 is FQNEAQ in the germline V gene (reference sequence). The trim removed 5 bases at V and 6 bases at J, leaving 4 bases unmatched. The CDR3 length is 13 residues. The CDR3 sequence is CASSPGTGAEQYF. CDR3 coding DNA: TGTGCCAGCAGCCCCGGGACAGGGGCCGAGCAGTACTTC.

The table lists this clonotype with many counts. J is TRBJ1-5 and V is TRBV28; D might be TRBD1 (6 bases). Trimming stripped 3 bases from V and 5 bases from J, with 11 bases between. This CDR3 contains 14 residues. Germline V lookup: CDR1 MDHEN, CDR2 SYDVKM. CDR3 bases: TGTGCCAGCAGTTTGAGCCAGGGGTATCAGCCCCAGCATTTT. Protein: CASSLSQGYQPQHF.

This clonotype has more than one count but fewer than ten. The rearrangement links TRBV9 to TRBJ2-7, with D tentatively TRBD1 (6 bases). The CDR3 extends over 13 amino acids. The V end was cut by 0 bases, the J end by 8 bases, with 12 bases between. Germline CDR1 and CDR2: SGDLS and YYNGEE. CDR3 sequence: CASSVGVQGQQYF. CDR3 coding DNA: TGTGCCAGCAGCGTAGGGGTACAGGGTCAGCAGTACTTC.

This chain uses TRBV5-1 with TRBJ2-3; D not resolved. The germline V and J ends were trimmed by 0 bases and 4 bases, with 6 bases remaining between them. CDR3 size: 13 residues. CDR1 is SGHRS and CDR2 is YFSETQ in the germline V gene. The DNA for the CDR3 is TGCGCCAGCAGCTTGGTACCCCCAGATACGCAGTATTTT. Translation gives CASSLVPPDTQYF.

This rearrangement joins TRBV5-5 to TRBJ2-3, with D tentatively TRBD1 (5 bases). CDR1 and CDR2 from the germline V gene are SGHKS and YYEKEE (reference sequence). CDR3 length: 15 amino acids. V lost 1 base to trimming and J lost 2 bases, with 11 bases between them. The CDR3 reads CASSLPRATTDTQYF. For the CDR3, the DNA is TGTGCCAGCAGCTTGCCCAGGGCGACCACAGATACGCAGTATTTT.

This clonotype was counted many times. This chain links TRBV7-9 with TRBJ1-4, with D possibly TRBD1 on 5 matching bases. Per the germline V gene, CDR1 is SEHNR and CDR2 is FQNEAQ (reference sequence). The CDR3 has 16 amino acids. The V end lost 3 bases, the J end lost 2 bases, and 13 bases lay between the germline ends. The CDR3 loop reads CASSFGGSGTNEKLFF. The DNA for the CDR3 is TGTGCCAGCAGCTTCGGTGGTTCAGGGACTAATGAAAAACTGTTTTTT.

V usage is TRBV15 and J usage is TRBJ2-1; TRBD1 matches at 7 bases. There are 17 residues in the CDR3. Germline V gene lookup returns CDR1 LNHNV and CDR2 YYDKDF (reference sequence). The J segment lost 0 bases and the V segment lost 3 bases, leaving 8 bases of the junction unmatched. CDR3 residues: CATSSWTGWDSYNEQFF. The CDR3 nucleotides are TGTGCCACCAGCAGTTGGACAGGTTGGGACTCCTACAATGAGCAGTTCTTC.

A few counts support this clonotype. The chain joins TRBV4-2 to TRBJ2-3, with 15 bases fitting TRBD2. Losses at the gene ends were 2 bases for V and 1 base for J; bases not matched to a gene: 7. CDR1 and CDR2 from the germline V gene are LGHNA and YNFKEQ. The length of the CDR3 is 19 residues. CDR3 residues: CASSQSWTSGGVRTDTQYF. The DNA of the CDR3 is TGTGCCAGCAGCCAATCATGGACTAGCGGGGGGGTTCGCACAGATACGCAGTATTTT.

This clonotype was detected a few times. The rearrangement links TRBV19 to TRBJ1-5; D might be TRBD1 (5 bases). Trimming removed 5 bases from V and 5 bases from J, with 16 bases in between. Per germline, CDR1 LNHDA and CDR2 SQIVND (reference sequence). This CDR3 is 15 amino acids long. Here the CDR3 reads CASSPPPAGHQPQHF. DNA for the CDR3: TGTGCCAGTAGTCCCCCCCCGGCAGGGCATCAGCCCCAGCATTTT.

The chain links TRBV12-3 or TRBV12-4 to TRBJ1-4; unclear D gene. The CDR3 is 14 residues long. V dropped 6 bases and J dropped 0 bases, with 8 bases sitting between them. The CDR3 DNA is TGTGCCAGCAGCCCGAGGGCAACTAATGAAAAACTGTTTTTT. This codes for CASSPRATNEKLFF.

This clonotype was observed a few times. The chain is built from TRBV4-3 and TRBJ2-1, with TRBD2 identical over 11 bases. The CDR3 length is 18 residues. In germline, CDR1 is LGHNA, CDR2 YSLEER. V dropped 0 bases and J dropped 3; count of bases not matched to a gene: 7. In DNA, the CDR3 is TGCGCCAGCAGCCAAGATCCGCTAGCGGGGGGCTTCTACAATGAGCAGTTCTTC. Encoded protein: CASSQDPLAGGFYNEQFF.

This clonotype was counted a few times. J is TRBJ2-1 and V is TRBV4-2, with D perhaps TRBD1 (5 bases). The germline CDR1 and CDR2 sequences are LGHNA and YNFKEQ. V was shortened by 0 bases and J by 9 bases, with 6 bases between the two germline ends. The CDR3 runs to 12 residues. DNA for the CDR3: TGTGCCAGCAGCCAAGATAGGGGTGAGCAGTTCTTC. Translated, it gives CASSQDRGEQFF.

This clonotype was seen at least ten times. The rearrangement joins TRBV7-2 to TRBJ2-1, with a weak D call TRBD1 (5 bases). V dropped 7 bases and J dropped 7 bases, with 14 bases sitting between them. Germline CDR1 and CDR2: SGHTA and FQGNSA. This CDR3 region has 13 residues. The CDR3 spells CASTPTPGNEQFF. DNA for the CDR3: TGTGCCAGCACCCCAACCCCAGGGAATGAGCAGTTCTTC.

V gene TRBV2 combines with J gene TRBJ1-6, with TRBD1 identical over 7 bases. J gave up 4 bases and V 5 bases, and 2 bases lay outside the gene matches. Germline CDR1 SNHLY, CDR2 FYNNEI. The CDR3 extends over 14 amino acids. As DNA, the CDR3 is TGTGCCAGCAGTATGACAGGGTATAATTCACCCCTCCACTTT. Its protein is CASSMTGYNSPLHF.

The rearrangement uses TRBV4-1 and TRBJ1-2; possible D gene TRBD1, 6 bases. Trimming pared 0 bases from V and 4 bases from J, leaving 15 bases between. This CDR3 has 16 residues. Germline values: CDR1 MGHRA, CDR2 YSYEKL. The CDR3 loop is CASSQDEGGISYGYTF. CDR3 coding DNA: TGCGCCAGCAGCCAAGATGAGGGGGGCATATCCTATGGCTACACCTTC.

There are many counts of this clonotype. The chain joins TRBV7-2 to TRBJ2-5; 8 nucleotides align to TRBD2. V lost 5 bases to trimming and J lost 4 bases; unmatched junction nucleotides: 9. The CDR3 covers 15 residues. Looked up from germline, CDR1 is SGHTA and CDR2 is FQGNSA. The CDR3 DNA reads TGTGCCAGCAGCCCCCGGGGGGGAGGAGGAGAGACCCAGTACTTC. It encodes CASSPRGGGGETQYF.

The chain is built from TRBV9 and TRBJ2-7, with 9 nucleotides matching TRBD2. The CDR3 totals 14 residues. Germline CDR1 SGDLS, CDR2 YYNGEE. Trimming at V came to 1 base and at J to 4 bases, leaving 3 bases not matched to a gene. The CDR3 region has the DNA TGTGCCAGCAGCGTATCACTAGCGGGTTACGAGCAGTACTTC. Translation gives CASSVSLAGYEQYF.

V and J are TRBV6-5 and TRBJ1-2; 7 bases agree with TRBD1. The CDR3 consists of 13 residues. The V gene's germline CDR1 is MNHEY and CDR2 SVGAGI. J was trimmed by 7 bases and V by 2 bases; bases with no gene match: 4. The CDR3 DNA reads TGTGCCAGCAGTTACGACAGGGCGACTGGCTACACCTTC. The encoded protein is CASSYDRATGYTF.

This clonotype has a handful of counts. CDR3 sequence reads: CASSSGGHSPLHF. CDR3 DNA sequence: TGTGCCAGCAGCTCCGGGGGTCATTCACCCCTCCACTTT. The chain joins TRBV6-5 to TRBJ1-6, with D possibly matching TRBD1 (5 bases). This CDR3 spans 13 amino acids. Germline V gene sequence: CDR1 MNHEY, CDR2 SVGAGI. The V end was cut by 6 bases, the J end by 8 bases, with 11 bases between.

The rearrangement links TRBV27 to TRBJ2-5, with D unclear. This CDR3 comprises 14 residues. CDR1 and CDR2 (germline): MNHEY, SMNVEV (reference sequence). Trimming cost V 6 bases and J 5 bases, with 16 bases left between them. In DNA, the CDR3 is TGTGCCAGCAGACGTAATCTCGTTGCGGAGACCCAGTACTTC. It specifies CASRRNLVAETQYF.

This clonotype showed up just a few times. The J gene is TRBJ2-7, the V gene TRBV2; the D gene could be TRBD1 or TRBD2 (5 bases each). Trimming removed 2 bases at V and 1 base at J, with 15 bases between. From germline, CDR1 is SNHLY and CDR2 FYNNEI. The CDR3 length is 16 residues. CDR3: CASSEQRGASSYEQYV. CDR3 in DNA: TGTGCCAGCAGTGAACAGAGAGGGGCCTCTTCCTACGAGCAGTACGTC.

The J gene is TRBJ1-2, the V gene TRBV12-3 or TRBV12-4; D is perhaps TRBD1 (6 bases). The CDR3 runs to 13 residues. V was trimmed by 2 bases and J by 7 bases, leaving 11 bases between them. CDR3 coding DNA: TGTGCCAGCAGTTTAAGGGGGGATCCTGGCTACACCTTC. Translating it yields CASSLRGDPGYTF.

V usage is TRBV7-2 and J usage is TRBJ1-2, with a tentative D call TRBD1 (5 bases). Germline loops: CDR1 SGHTA, CDR2 FQGNSA. The CDR3 is 14 amino acids. V lost 0 bases, J lost 8 bases, and 13 bases lay in between. The DNA of the CDR3 is TGTGCCAGCAGCTTAGCGCAGGGAGGGTCCGGCTACACCTTC. It is translated as CASSLAQGGSGYTF.

This clonotype was picked up a small number of times. V and J are TRBV28 and TRBJ2-7; D unresolved. V dropped 2 bases and J dropped 6 bases, with 14 bases sitting between them. CDR1 is MDHEN, CDR2 SYDVKM, per germline. The CDR3 consists of 14 residues. CDR3 sequence (DNA): TGTGCCAGCAGTTTAACCGATACGGCCTCCGAGCAGTACGTC. It codes for CASSLTDTASEQYV.

The gene calls are TRBV12-3 or TRBV12-4 and TRBJ2-1; the D gene is possibly TRBD1 (5 bases). This CDR3 has 12 amino acids. V was clipped by 1 base and J by 14 bases, with 12 bases between them. For the CDR3, the DNA is TGTGCCAGCAGTTTAGGGCGCTTCAGGGAGTTCTTC. This gives the protein CASSLGRFREFF.